Following are 2 T cell receptor beta chains from one sample sequenced in a study of T-cell reconstitution after alpha-beta-depleted transplantation in children. Unique molecular identifiers were built into the TCRbeta library. MiXCR, applied by TCRdb to the PCR reads, yields one record per CDR3 protein. This repertoire shows 490,000 or so distinct CDR3 sequences, approximately 12% found once; its top ten account for about 5%. Material: PBMCs from the stem cell graft donor, obtained from the stem cell graft. The receptors derive from a human donor who donated a stem cell graft to a child with combined immunodeficiency.

The chain carries TRBV13 and TRBJ2-3, with D tentatively TRBD1 or TRBD2 (5 bases each). This CDR3 comprises 15 residues. Germline CDR1 reads PRHDT; CDR2 reads FYEKMQ (reference sequence). V lost 6 bases and J lost 2, with 15 bases in between. The CDR3 protein is CASRTRDPHTDTQYF. The CDR3 DNA reads as TGTGCCAGCAGAACGAGGGACCCCCACACAGATACGCAGTATTTT.

This clonotype has just a few counts. The rearrangement links TRBV30 to TRBJ1-4; tentatively, D is TRBD1 (6 bases). The germline gives CDR1 GTSNPN, CDR2 SVGIG (reference sequence). This CDR3 spans 16 amino acids. V was shortened by 2 bases and J by 4 bases, with 17 bases between the two germline ends. The CDR3 sequence: CAWSLRGQTFNEKLFF. The DNA of the CDR3 is TGTGCCTGGAGTCTCCGCGGACAGACCTTTAATGAAAAACTGTTTTTT.